These 32 T cell receptor beta chains were all obtained from the same sample, sequenced in a study of T cells in Graves' hyperthyroidism and ophthalmopathy. Amplification yielded TCR beta CDR3 regions, with RNA transcripts as the source. Researchers ran a first-round RT-PCR on the TCR CDR3 using the HTBI primer set. MiXCR, applied by TCRdb to the multiplex PCR reads, yields one record per CDR3 protein. The sample shows over 450,000 distinct CDR3 sequences, over 15% of them seen only once. The sample consisted of blood. These receptors were taken from a woman between 18 and 29 years old with Graves' ophthalmopathy.

This clonotype has at least ten counts. J is TRBJ1-2 and V is TRBV3-1; tentative D call: TRBD1 (6 bases). The V and J ends lost 1 base and 8 bases respectively, with 17 bases between them. The CDR3 extends over 15 amino acids. Germline V lookup: CDR1 LGHDT, CDR2 YNNKEL (reference sequence). CDR3 nucleotide sequence: TGTGCCAGCAGCCAAGCCGCGTCAGGGGAAAGCGGCTACACCTTC. It is translated as CASSQAASGESGYTF.

This clonotype was recorded many times. V and J are TRBV27 and TRBJ1-2; tentatively, D is TRBD1 (6 bases). CDR1 is MNHEY and CDR2 is SMNVEV in the germline V gene (reference sequence). The CDR3 is 15 residues long. V was trimmed by 4 bases and J by 5 bases, leaving 17 bases between them. CDR3 coding DNA: TGTGCCAGCAGTTCCCCCGAAGGGGGGATGTATGGCTACACCTTC. The encoded protein is CASSSPEGGMYGYTF.

The rearrangement links TRBV6-2 or TRBV6-3 to TRBJ1-1, with D unresolved. CDR1 and CDR2 (germline): MNHEY, SVGEGT. The V end lost 0 bases, the J end lost 4 bases, and 9 bases lay between the germline ends. The CDR3 loop spans 14 amino acids. CDR3 loop: CASSYSIRTTEAFF. CDR3 nucleotide sequence: TGTGCCAGCAGTTACTCCATCCGAACCACTGAAGCTTTCTTT.

This clonotype was picked up a small number of times. The chain employs TRBV6-6 and TRBJ1-2, with D perhaps matching TRBD1 (5 bases). The germline V gene encodes CDR1 MNHNY and CDR2 SVGAGI (reference sequence). This CDR3 has 16 amino acids. The V and J ends lost 0 bases and 1 base respectively, with 12 bases between them. Here the CDR3 reads CASSYSPGTNNYGYTF. DNA of the CDR3: TGTGCCAGCAGTTACTCGCCAGGGACCAATAACTATGGCTACACCTTC.

This clonotype was seen ten or more times. This chain connects TRBV3-1 to TRBJ1-1; TRBD1 aligns across 8 bases. The CDR3 totals 16 residues. V shed 4 bases, J shed 0 bases, and the junction held 7 bases outside the gene matches. Per germline, CDR1 LGHDT and CDR2 YNNKEL (reference sequence). The CDR3 protein is CASSPYRGEMNTEAFF. CDR3 nucleotides: TGTGCCAGCAGCCCCTACAGGGGGGAGATGAACACTGAAGCTTTCTTT.

This clonotype showed up many times. The chain couples TRBV12-3 or TRBV12-4 to TRBJ1-1, with 7 bases identical to TRBD1. This CDR3 contains 15 residues. The ends lost 6 bases at V and 1 base at J; junction bases unmatched: 8. The CDR3 reads CASRANRGGNTEAFF. The CDR3 bases are TGTGCCAGCAGAGCTAACAGGGGAGGGAACACTGAAGCTTTCTTT.

The V and J genes are TRBV29-1 and TRBJ2-2; the match to TRBD1 covers 7 bases. The trim removed 3 bases at V and 7 bases at J, leaving 8 bases unmatched. The V gene's germline CDR1 is SQVTM and CDR2 ANQGSEA. This CDR3 contains 14 residues. CDR3 residues: CSVEETGNGGELFF. The CDR3 DNA is TGCAGCGTTGAGGAGACAGGGAATGGCGGGGAGCTGTTTTTT.

Concerning this clonotype itself: Without the conserved terminal phenylalanine or tryptophan, this CDR3 likely stems from a read error. V gene TRBV29-1 combines with J gene TRBJ1-1; 7 bases fit TRBD1. The CDR3 is 15 amino acids. Germline V gives CDR1 SQVTM, CDR2 ANQGSEA. V lost 7 bases to trimming and J lost 4 bases; unmatched junction nucleotides: 15. CDR3 DNA sequence: TGCAGCGGACTGGCCCCAGGGGGAGAGAGCACTGAAGCTTTCCTT. Amino acid sequence: CSGLAPGGESTEAFL.

This clonotype was detected ten times or more. This chain uses TRBV6-1 with TRBJ1-1; 9 bases match TRBD1. Germline assignment: CDR1 MNHNS and CDR2 SASEGT. The CDR3 has 12 residues. Trimming took 6 bases from V and 10 from J; bases not matched to a gene: 6. The chain's CDR3 is CASRLGQGRAFF. CDR3 coding DNA: TGTGCCAGCAGGTTGGGACAGGGACGAGCTTTCTTT.

This rearrangement joins TRBV11-3 to TRBJ2-5; D assignment may be TRBD1 or TRBD2 (5 bases each). This CDR3 spans 15 amino acids. V lost 1 base and J lost 1, with 10 bases in between. Germline V lookup: CDR1 SGHNT, CDR2 YENEEA. CDR3 amino acids: CASSLVWGSQETQYF. Written as DNA, the CDR3 is TGTGCCAGCAGCTTAGTTTGGGGGTCCCAAGAGACCCAGTACTTC.

The chain has TRBV28 and TRBJ1-2, with TRBD1 matching 11 bases. The J segment lost 7 bases and the V segment lost 5 bases, leaving 15 bases of the junction unmatched. Germline V gene lookup returns CDR1 MDHEN and CDR2 SYDVKM. This CDR3 has 17 residues. The CDR3: CASSDTTHGQGATGYTF. CDR3 sequence (DNA): TGTGCCAGCAGTGACACCACACATGGACAGGGGGCAACTGGCTACACCTTC.

Ten or more counts support this clonotype. The chain links TRBV27 to TRBJ2-7, with D perhaps given as TRBD1 or TRBD2 (6 bases each). V dropped 3 bases and J dropped 0 bases, with 12 bases sitting between them. Germline V CDR1 and CDR2: MNHEY, SMNVEV (reference sequence). The CDR3 runs to 15 residues. CDR3 bases: TGTGCCAGCAGTTTGACAGGACTAAGCTCCTACGAGCAGTACTTC. Encoded protein: CASSLTGLSSYEQYF.

The rearrangement uses TRBV5-6 and TRBJ1-5, with 8 bases that match TRBD1. Trimming took 3 bases from V and 7 from J; bases not matched to a gene: 9. The CDR3 extends over 15 amino acids. Germline V gene lookup returns CDR1 SGHDT and CDR2 YYEEEE. Here the CDR3 reads CASSSQGAGWQPQHF. CDR3 nucleotides: TGTGCCAGCAGCTCCCAGGGGGCCGGTTGGCAGCCCCAGCATTTT.

This rearrangement joins TRBV5-1 to TRBJ2-6; D gene ambiguous. The CDR3 is 16 amino acids. Between the trimmed V and J ends, which lost 1 base and 0 bases, there was a span of 8 bases. CDR1 SGHRS and CDR2 YFSETQ come from the germline V gene. The CDR3: CASSLTVPSGANVLTF. In DNA form, the CDR3 reads TGCGCCAGCAGCTTGACAGTCCCCTCTGGGGCCAACGTCCTGACTTTC.

There are many counts of this clonotype. The gene calls are TRBV28 and TRBJ1-1; tentatively, D is TRBD1 (6 bases). Germline CDR1 reads MDHEN; CDR2 reads SYDVKM. The CDR3 has 9 amino acids. V lost 8 bases, J lost 12 bases, and 10 bases lay in between. The CDR3 DNA is TGTGCCAGCGGGACACCACCTTTCTTT. This sequence encodes CASGTPPFF.

The V gene is TRBV13, the J gene TRBJ1-4, with D unclear. The CDR3 covers 15 residues. Looked up from germline, CDR1 is PRHDT and CDR2 is FYEKMQ (reference sequence). Between the trimmed V and J ends, which lost 5 bases and 0 bases, there was a span of 10 bases. The CDR3 DNA reads TGTGCCAGCAGCCGAAGGGAGGCAACTAATGAAAAACTGTTTTTT. Protein sequence: CASSRREATNEKLFF.

This clonotype was picked up many times. This chain joins TRBV11-2 and TRBJ1-5; D is perhaps TRBD1 (5 bases). With 4 bases removed from V and 7 bases from J, the gap between germline ends came to 17 bases. Germline CDR1 is SGHAT and CDR2 is FQNNGV. The CDR3 consists of 15 residues. CDR3 DNA: TGTGCCAGCAGCTCCAGATCTGGGAGGGACCAGCCCCAGCATTTT. This sequence encodes CASSSRSGRDQPQHF.

Of note for this clonotype: Given a much more abundant clone one base away, this may be a read error. This chain links TRBV12-3 or TRBV12-4 with TRBJ1-2; D not certain. The CDR3 has 12 residues. The CDR3 is CASTAGSGGYTF. The CDR3 DNA is TGTGCTTCAACGGCGGGGTCTGGCGGCTACACCTTC.

This clonotype was picked up a small number of times. The DNA of the CDR3 is TGTGCCAGTACCATGGGGGACACTGAAGCTTTCTTT. Amino acids: CASTMGDTEAFF. V gene TRBV19 combines with J gene TRBJ1-1; the D gene is possibly TRBD1 (5 bases). The germline CDR1 and CDR2 sequences are LNHDA and SQIVND (reference sequence). The ends were cut back, 7 bases at V and 3 bases at J, with 9 bases in the middle. The CDR3 runs to 12 residues. The full variable domain, its missing parts supplied by reference TRBV19 and TRBJ1-1, is DGGITQSPKYLFRKEGQNVTLSCEQNLNHDAMYWYRQDPGQGLRLIYYSQIVNDFQKGDIAEGYSVSREKKESFPLTVTSAQKNPTAFYLCASTMGDTEAFFGQGTRLTVV.

Many counts were recorded for this clonotype. The rearrangement links TRBV6-1 to TRBJ2-3, with 11 nucleotides matching TRBD2. Germline-derived CDR1 and CDR2 are MNHNS and SASEGT. This CDR3 spans 16 amino acids. The junction had 8 bases not matched to a gene; V was cut back by 4 bases and J by 5 bases. CDR3 in DNA: TGTGCCAGCAGTGTCGATAGCGGGGGGGCTGGAGATACGCAGTATTTT. It translates to CASSVDSGGAGDTQYF.

This clonotype has at least ten counts. The V call is TRBV20-1, the J call TRBJ2-5; the match to TRBD2 covers 11 bases. The CDR3 covers 14 residues. V was clipped by 5 bases and J by 5 bases; unmatched bases: 7. Germline loops: CDR1 DFQATT, CDR2 SNEGSKA (reference sequence). CDR3 DNA sequence: TGCAGTGCTGGGCTAGCGGGGGGAGGGGAGACCCAGTACTTC. It specifies CSAGLAGGGETQYF.

This clonotype came up a few times. The V and J genes are TRBV15 and TRBJ1-1; D may be TRBD1 (5 bases). Germline lookup yields CDR1 LNHNV and CDR2 YYDKDF (reference sequence). V lost 1 base to trimming and J lost 3 bases, with 15 bases between them. This CDR3 is built from 16 residues. The CDR3 DNA reads TGTGCCACCAGCAGAGGCTGGGGCAGGGATGACACTGAAGCTTTCTTT. Its protein is CATSRGWGRDDTEAFF.

V gene TRBV12-3 or TRBV12-4 combines with J gene TRBJ1-3; D gene uncertain. The germline V and J ends were trimmed by 7 bases and 5 bases, with 18 bases remaining between them. This CDR3 comprises 15 residues. CDR3 bases: TGTGCCAGCACCCTGGAGGATCTGAATCGAAACACCATATATTTT. Translation: CASTLEDLNRNTIYF.

This clonotype was detected ten times or more. The chain employs TRBV24-1 and TRBJ1-5; maybe TRBD1 (6 bases). This CDR3 contains 13 residues. The germline CDR1 and CDR2 sequences are KGHDR and SFDVKD. Trimming cost V 9 bases and J 6 bases, with 14 bases left between them. CDR3 DNA sequence: TGTGCCACCCGGGGGGCAGCTGGTCAGCCCCAGCATTTT. Translated: CATRGAAGQPQHF.

This clonotype was seen more than once but under ten times. This chain joins TRBV20-1 and TRBJ2-1; D is perhaps TRBD2 (5 bases). Germline V gene data show CDR1 as DFQATT and CDR2 as SNEGSKA (reference sequence). The CDR3 totals 12 residues. In DNA form, the CDR3 reads TGCGGTTTATACGCGGGTAGCAATGAGCAGTTCTTC. Translation gives CGLYAGSNEQFF.

This chain connects TRBV6-2 or TRBV6-3 to TRBJ1-5, with 7 bases aligning to TRBD1. The CDR3 length is 14 residues. Germline V gene lookup returns CDR1 MNHEY and CDR2 SVGEGT. The ends lost 6 bases at V and 7 bases at J; junction bases unmatched: 9. The CDR3 loop reads CASSPQGIRQPQHF. The CDR3 DNA is TGTGCCAGCAGCCCACAGGGGATCCGGCAGCCCCAGCATTTT.

This sequence joins TRBV20-1 and TRBJ1-2, with 9 bases identical to TRBD1. The CDR3 length is 14 residues. V shed 6 bases, J shed 4 bases, and the junction held 9 bases outside the gene matches. Germline loops: CDR1 DFQATT, CDR2 SNEGSKA (reference sequence). The CDR3 DNA is TGCAGTGCCCCGGGACAGGGTGATCCCTATGGCTACACCTTC. Translation: CSAPGQGDPYGYTF.

This clonotype was counted at least ten times. V and J are TRBV20-1 and TRBJ1-1; 8 positions agree with TRBD1. The V and J ends lost 2 bases and 6 bases, in that order; junction bases with no gene match: 5. Germline V gene sequence: CDR1 DFQATT, CDR2 SNEGSKA (reference sequence). This CDR3 contains 13 residues. CDR3 loop: CSARTGGRAEAFF. CDR3 coding DNA: TGCAGTGCTAGAACAGGGGGGCGGGCTGAAGCTTTCTTT.

The chain combines TRBV19 with TRBJ2-6; tentatively, D is TRBD1 (6 bases). Germline assignment: CDR1 LNHDA and CDR2 SQIVND (reference sequence). This CDR3 contains 17 residues. The germline V and J ends were trimmed by 6 bases and 3 bases, with 18 bases remaining between them. The CDR3 reads CASSLVTGIVGANVLTF. The CDR3 DNA follows: TGTGCCAGTAGCCTGGTCACAGGGATAGTTGGGGCCAACGTCCTGACTTTC. The full variable domain, with the rest looked up from reference TRBV19 and TRBJ2-6, is DGGITQSPKYLFRKEGQNVTLSCEQNLNHDAMYWYRQDPGQGLRLIYYSQIVNDFQKGDIAEGYSVSREKKESFPLTVTSAQKNPTAFYLCASSLVTGIVGANVLTFGAGSRLTVL.

This clonotype was seen a handful of times. The chain carries TRBV28 and TRBJ1-6, with D maybe TRBD1 (6 bases). V was trimmed by 2 bases and J by 3 bases, leaving 8 bases between them. This CDR3 spans 15 amino acids. Germline V gene lookup returns CDR1 MDHEN and CDR2 SYDVKM. Written as DNA, the CDR3 is TGTGCCAGCAGTTTAAGACAGGACTATAATTCACCCCTCCACTTT. It codes for CASSLRQDYNSPLHF.

In this sample, this clonotype turned up a few times. This chain joins TRBV6-2 or TRBV6-3 and TRBJ2-5, with 7 bases matching TRBD1. V shed 5 bases, J shed 2 bases, and the junction held 5 bases outside the gene matches. The CDR3 sequence is 14 residues long. From germline, CDR1 is MNHEY and CDR2 SVGEGT. This CDR3 reads CASSDWDSQETQYF. CDR3 DNA: TGTGCCAGCAGTGACTGGGACAGTCAAGAGACCCAGTACTTC.

The V gene is TRBV20-1, the J gene TRBJ1-5; D remains ambiguous. Trimming took off 0 bases at V and 2 bases at J, with 5 bases between the two ends. The germline V gene encodes CDR1 DFQATT and CDR2 SNEGSKA (reference sequence). This CDR3 spans 13 amino acids. CDR3 nucleotide sequence: TGCAGTGCTAGAGATTTTGGCAATCAGCCCCAGCATTTT. It translates to CSARDFGNQPQHF.